These 12 T cell receptor beta chains were sequenced from one sample in a study (dated by TCRdb to 2014 to 2015). Libraries were built with 5' RACE. Sequenced on an Illumina MiSeq. The raw public data were reprocessed by TCRdb itself: fastp quality trimming at Q25, MiXCR clonotype calling, in-frame beta chains only. Each entry is one CDR3 protein sequence, shown with its most common DNA and genes. The sample's clone listing holds around eleven distinct CDR3 sequences. Tregs were isolated as CD4+CD25+CD127-/low cells. Sequencing was performed on Tregs sorted from blood. These TCRs come from a female donor with breast cancer.

About this clonotype itself: Within a library made for alpha chains, this beta chain is off target, and its count is uninformative. This rearrangement joins TRBV12-3 or TRBV12-4 to TRBJ1-2, with a possible D match to TRBD1 (5 bases). The V end was cut by 8 bases, the J end by 6 bases, with 16 bases between. CDR3 length: 13 amino acids. The CDR3 loop is CASGPGTFNGYTF. CDR3 coding DNA: TGTGCCAGCGGTCCCGGGACCTTTAATGGCTACACCTTC.

Comment on this clonotype: At one end, the junction sequence differs from germline, possibly due to a read error. Within a library made for alpha chains, this beta chain is off target, and its count is uninformative. This chain connects TRBV5-1 to TRBJ2-7; weak D call: TRBD1 (6 bases). Germline CDR1 is SGHRS and CDR2 is YFSETQ. This CDR3 region has 18 residues. The CDR3 region has the DNA TGCGCCAGCGGCTTCTCGGGGCAGGGGCCCCAATTTTCCTACGAGCAGTACTTC. It encodes CASGFSGQGPQFSYEQYF. The entire variable domain, with the rest obtained from reference TRBV5-1 and TRBJ2-7, is as follows: KAGVTQTPRYLIKTRGQQVTLSCSPISGHRSVSWYQQTPGQGLQFLFEYFSETQRNKGNFPGRFSGRQFSNSRSEMNVSTLELGDSALYLCASGFSGQGPQFSYEQYFGPGTRLTVT.

Turning to this clonotype: This beta chain came through as a stray read in a library set up for alpha chains, and its size says little. The chain recombines TRBV12-3 or TRBV12-4 with TRBJ1-2; 7 bases match TRBD1. The V gene end was trimmed by 7 bases and the J gene end by 2 bases; junction bases not matched to a gene: 4. The CDR3 has 13 amino acids. CDR3 in DNA: TGTGCCAGCACCAAGACAGGGAACTATGGCTACACCTTC. Translation: CASTKTGNYGYTF.

To note about this clonotype: Because this beta chain is a stray read in a library intended to capture alpha chains, its abundance should not be given much weight. The chain is built from TRBV5-1 and TRBJ2-7; D may be TRBD2 (6 bases). The CDR3 has 13 amino acids. Germline-derived CDR1 and CDR2 are SGHRS and YFSETQ. Between the trimmed V and J ends, which lost 5 bases and 3 bases, there was a span of 12 bases. CDR3 sequence: CASRRDSNYEQYF. The CDR3 bases are TGCGCCAGCAGGCGGGACTCTAACTACGAGCAGTACTTC.

In this sample, this clonotype turned up once. This beta chain appears as a stray read in a library generated for alpha chains; its size is not informative. The V call is TRBV5-1, the J call TRBJ2-1; the match to TRBD1 covers 9 bases. The CDR3 has 14 amino acids. Trimming took 4 bases from V and 8 from J; bases not matched to a gene: 7. Germline V gene lookup returns CDR1 SGHRS and CDR2 YFSETQ. The CDR3 spells CASSLRQGGDEQFF. The CDR3 DNA reads as TGCGCCAGCAGCCTGAGACAGGGGGGTGATGAGCAGTTCTTC.

Of note for this clonotype: The library was prepared for alpha chains; this beta chain is a stray read, so its frequency means little. The chain couples TRBV12-3 or TRBV12-4 to TRBJ1-2; 8 nucleotides align to TRBD1. CDR3 length equals 14 residues. After removal of 6 bases from V and 1 base from J, the junction contained 4 bases not matched to a gene. CDR3 sequence (DNA): TGTGCCAGCAGCCAGACAGGGGTTAACTATGGCTACACCTTC. Protein product: CASSQTGVNYGYTF.

In regard to this clonotype: For a library built for alpha chains, this beta chain is a stray read; little rests on its size. This chain uses TRBV7-2 with TRBJ2-4; D possibly matches TRBD1 or TRBD2 (6 bases each). V lost 1 base and J lost 4, with 17 bases in between. The CDR3 loop spans 17 amino acids. CDR1 is SGHTA, CDR2 FQGNSA, per germline. CDR3 in DNA: TGTGCCAGCAGCTTAGTCGTTGGTCAGGGGAGGAAAAACATTCAGTACTTC. Amino acid sequence: CASSLVVGQGRKNIQYF.

Concerning this clonotype itself: With the library built for alpha chains, this beta chain is off target and its frequency is not meaningful. V gene TRBV9 combines with J gene TRBJ1-1; D is unclear. Germline V CDR1 and CDR2: SGDLS, YYNGEE. This CDR3 has 14 residues. With 3 bases removed from V and 3 bases from J, the gap between germline ends came to 12 bases. The CDR3 bases are TGTGCCAGCAGCGGGGAAAATGGGTACACTGAAGCTTTCTTT. Protein: CASSGENGYTEAFF.

This clonotype occurred once. Since it is a stray read in a library aimed at alpha chains, this beta chain has a size that is not meaningful. The genes are TRBV12-3 or TRBV12-4 and TRBJ1-2, with 8 bases matching TRBD1. V lost 5 bases and J lost 8; bases outside the gene matches: 10. This CDR3 region has 14 residues. For the CDR3, the DNA is TGTGCCAGCAGTGGAGGACAGGGCCGCTACGGCTACACCTTC. Its protein is CASSGGQGRYGYTF.

About this clonotype itself: The size of this beta chain means little, since it is a stray read in a library made for alpha chains. This chain links TRBV12-3 or TRBV12-4 with TRBJ1-2, with 8 bases fitting TRBD1. The CDR3 extends over 15 amino acids. Trimming at V came to 5 bases and at J to 7 bases, leaving 12 bases not matched to a gene. The CDR3 bases are TGTGCCAGCAGTCCCCGTCGGACAGGGAAGACTGGCTACACCTTC. Protein sequence: CASSPRRTGKTGYTF.

About this clonotype: As an off-target read in a library built for alpha chains, this beta chain has a frequency of little significance. This sequence joins TRBV18 and TRBJ2-2, with TRBD1 matching 8 bases. Looked up from germline, CDR1 is KGHSH and CDR2 is LQKENI. With V trimmed by 8 bases and J by 4 bases, 0 bases remained unmatched. The CDR3 runs to 12 residues. CDR3 bases: TGTGCCAGCGGACAGGGCACCGGGGAGCTGTTTTTT. This encodes CASGQGTGELFF.

As concerns this clonotype: This beta chain turned up in a library designed for alpha chains; as an off-target read, its abundance says little. This rearrangement joins TRBV12-3 or TRBV12-4 to TRBJ1-2; a weak D match, TRBD1 (5 bases). CDR3 length: 12 amino acids. Trimming removed 5 bases at V and 8 bases at J, with 12 bases between. CDR3 loop: CASSGTSEGYTF. CDR3 DNA sequence: TGTGCCAGCAGTGGGACCTCGGAGGGCTACACCTTC.